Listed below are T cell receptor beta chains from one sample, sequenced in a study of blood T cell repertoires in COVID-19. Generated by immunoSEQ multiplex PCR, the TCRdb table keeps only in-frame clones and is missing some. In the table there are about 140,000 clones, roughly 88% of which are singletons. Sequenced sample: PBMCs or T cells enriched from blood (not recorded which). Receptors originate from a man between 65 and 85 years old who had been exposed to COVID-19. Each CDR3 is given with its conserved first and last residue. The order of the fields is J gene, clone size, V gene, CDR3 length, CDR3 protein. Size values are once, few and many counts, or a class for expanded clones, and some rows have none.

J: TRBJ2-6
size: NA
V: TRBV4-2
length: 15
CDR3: CASSSYRDGANVLTF

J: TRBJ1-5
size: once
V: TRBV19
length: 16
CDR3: CASSRNWQGAGQPQHF

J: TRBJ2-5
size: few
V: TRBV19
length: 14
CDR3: CASSIDRGFKTQYF

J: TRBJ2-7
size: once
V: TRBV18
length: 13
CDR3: CASSPTSDYEQYF

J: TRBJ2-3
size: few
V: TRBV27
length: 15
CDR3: CASSLGLAGVDTQYF

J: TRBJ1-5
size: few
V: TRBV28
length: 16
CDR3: CASSLRQGGSNQPQHF

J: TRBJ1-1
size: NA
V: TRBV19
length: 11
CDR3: CASSSYLEAFF

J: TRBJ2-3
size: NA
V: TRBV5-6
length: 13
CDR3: CASSRDYTDTQYF

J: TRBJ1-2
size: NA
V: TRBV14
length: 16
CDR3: CASSQVQTGRAGRYTF

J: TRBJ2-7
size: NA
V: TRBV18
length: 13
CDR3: CASSLKPGQLRDF

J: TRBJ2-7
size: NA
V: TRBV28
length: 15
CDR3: CASSSTGTGLYEQYF

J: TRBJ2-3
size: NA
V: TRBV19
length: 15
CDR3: CASSIDQGTTDTQYF

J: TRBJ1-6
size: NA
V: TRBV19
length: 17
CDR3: CASSARDRGITNSPLHF

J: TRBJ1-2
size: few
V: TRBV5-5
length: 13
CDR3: CASSSGPAGGYTF